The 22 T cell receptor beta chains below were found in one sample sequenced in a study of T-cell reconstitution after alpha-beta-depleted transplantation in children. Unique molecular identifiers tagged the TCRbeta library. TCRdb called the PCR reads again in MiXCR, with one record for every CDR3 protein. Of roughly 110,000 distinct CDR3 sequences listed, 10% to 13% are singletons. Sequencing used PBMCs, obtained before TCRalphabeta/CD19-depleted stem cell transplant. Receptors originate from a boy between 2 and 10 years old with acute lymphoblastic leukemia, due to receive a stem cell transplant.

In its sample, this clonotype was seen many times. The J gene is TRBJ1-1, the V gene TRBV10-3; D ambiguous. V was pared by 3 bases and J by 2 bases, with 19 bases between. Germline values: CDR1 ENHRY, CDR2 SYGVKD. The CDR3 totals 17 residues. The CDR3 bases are TGTGCCATCAGTGACCCGTCGGCAGGCTTTGCCAACACTGAAGCTTTCTTT. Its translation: CAISDPSAGFANTEAFF.

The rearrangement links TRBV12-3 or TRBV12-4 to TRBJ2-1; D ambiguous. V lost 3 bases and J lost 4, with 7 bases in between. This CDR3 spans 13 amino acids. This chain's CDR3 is CASSLTDYNEQFF. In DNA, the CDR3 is TGTGCCAGCAGTTTGACTGATTACAATGAGCAGTTCTTC.

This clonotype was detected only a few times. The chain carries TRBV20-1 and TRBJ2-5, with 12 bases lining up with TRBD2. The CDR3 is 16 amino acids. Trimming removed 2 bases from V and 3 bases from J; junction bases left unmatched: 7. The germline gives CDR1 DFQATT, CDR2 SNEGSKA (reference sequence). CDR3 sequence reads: CSARTLAGGPKETQYF. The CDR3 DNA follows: TGCAGTGCTAGAACCCTAGCGGGAGGGCCGAAAGAGACCCAGTACTTC.

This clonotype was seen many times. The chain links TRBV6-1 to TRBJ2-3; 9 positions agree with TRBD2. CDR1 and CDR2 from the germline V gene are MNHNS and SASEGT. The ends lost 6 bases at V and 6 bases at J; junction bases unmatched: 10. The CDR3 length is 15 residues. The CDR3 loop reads CASSPWPAGGDTQYF. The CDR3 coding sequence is TGTGCCAGCAGCCCCTGGCCAGCGGGAGGTGATACGCAGTATTTT.

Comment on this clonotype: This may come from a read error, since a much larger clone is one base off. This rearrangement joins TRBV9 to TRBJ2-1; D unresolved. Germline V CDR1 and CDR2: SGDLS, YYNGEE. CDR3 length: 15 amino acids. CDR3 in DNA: TGTGCCAGCAGCGTCGACGGAAGCTCCTGCAATGAGCAGTTCTTC. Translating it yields CASSVDGSSCNEQFF.

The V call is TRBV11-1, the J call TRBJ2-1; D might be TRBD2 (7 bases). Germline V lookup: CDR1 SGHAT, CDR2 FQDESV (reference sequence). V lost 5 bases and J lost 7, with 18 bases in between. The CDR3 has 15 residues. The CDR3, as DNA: TGTGCCAGCAGCCCGGGGGGCAGCTCGGGGAATGAGCAGTTCTTC. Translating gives CASSPGGSSGNEQFF. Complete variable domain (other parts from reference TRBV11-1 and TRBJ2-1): EAEVAQSPRYKITEKSQAVAFWCDPISGHATLYWYRQILGQGPELLVQFQDESVVDDSQLPKDRFSAERLKGVDSTLKIQPAELGDSAMYLCASSPGGSSGNEQFFGPGTRLTVL.

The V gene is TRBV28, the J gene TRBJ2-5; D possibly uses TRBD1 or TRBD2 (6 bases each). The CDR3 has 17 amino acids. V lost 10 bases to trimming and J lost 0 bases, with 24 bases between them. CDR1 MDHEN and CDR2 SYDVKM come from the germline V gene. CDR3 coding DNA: TGTGCCACCGGGAGAGAGAACAGGGCCCGTAACCAAGAGACCCAGTACTTC. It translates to CATGRENRARNQETQYF.

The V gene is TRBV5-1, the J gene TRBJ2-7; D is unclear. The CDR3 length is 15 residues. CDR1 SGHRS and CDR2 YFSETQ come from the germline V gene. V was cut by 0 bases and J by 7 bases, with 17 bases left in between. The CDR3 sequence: CASSLDQAKGREQYF. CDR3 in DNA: TGCGCCAGCAGCTTGGACCAGGCCAAGGGAAGGGAGCAGTACTTC.

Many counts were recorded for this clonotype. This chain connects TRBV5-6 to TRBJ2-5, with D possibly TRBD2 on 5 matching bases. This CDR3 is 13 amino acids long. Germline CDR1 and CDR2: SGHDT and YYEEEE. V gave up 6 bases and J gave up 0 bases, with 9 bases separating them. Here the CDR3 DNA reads TGTGCCAGCACCCCAGCGGACCAAGAGACCCAGTACTTC. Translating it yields CASTPADQETQYF. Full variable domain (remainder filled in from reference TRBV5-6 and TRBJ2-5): DAGVTQSPTHLIKTRGQQVTLRCSPKSGHDTVSWYQQALGQGPQFIFQYYEEEERQRGNFPDRFSGHQFPNYSSELNVNALLLGDSALYLCASTPADQETQYFGPGTRLLVL.

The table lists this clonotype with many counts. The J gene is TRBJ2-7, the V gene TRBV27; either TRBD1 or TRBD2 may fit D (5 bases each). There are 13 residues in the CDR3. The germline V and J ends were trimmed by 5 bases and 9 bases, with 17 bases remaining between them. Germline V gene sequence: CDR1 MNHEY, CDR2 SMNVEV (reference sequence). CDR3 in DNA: TGTGCCAGCAGTCCATACCGGGACGGTCCGCAGTACTTC. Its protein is CASSPYRDGPQYF.

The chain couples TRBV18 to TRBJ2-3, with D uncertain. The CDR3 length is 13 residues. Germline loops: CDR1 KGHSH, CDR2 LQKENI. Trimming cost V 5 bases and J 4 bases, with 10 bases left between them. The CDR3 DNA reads TGTGCCAGCTCAGCCTTCTTGGCAGATACGCAGTATTTT. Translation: CASSAFLADTQYF.

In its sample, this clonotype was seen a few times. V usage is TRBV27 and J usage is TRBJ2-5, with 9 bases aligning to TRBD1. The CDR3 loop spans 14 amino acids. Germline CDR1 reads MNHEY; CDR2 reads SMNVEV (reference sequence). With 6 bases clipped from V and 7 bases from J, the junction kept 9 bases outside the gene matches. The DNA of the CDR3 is TGTGCCAGCAGCCGGACAGGGGATGAAGGGACCCAGTACTTC. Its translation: CASSRTGDEGTQYF.

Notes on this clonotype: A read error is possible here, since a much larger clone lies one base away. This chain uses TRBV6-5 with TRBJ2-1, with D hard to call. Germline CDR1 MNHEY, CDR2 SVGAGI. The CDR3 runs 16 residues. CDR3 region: CGSSSYLAQSYNEQFF. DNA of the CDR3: TGTGGCAGCAGTTCTTACCTTGCGCAATCCTACAATGAGCAGTTCTTC.

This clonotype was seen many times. The CDR3 protein is CASSLEGLSNYGYTF. The CDR3 DNA reads TGTGCCAGCAGCTTGGAGGGACTGAGTAACTATGGCTACACCTTC. The rearrangement links TRBV5-6 to TRBJ1-2; D perhaps matches TRBD1 (5 bases). Germline V gives CDR1 SGHDT, CDR2 YYEEEE. This CDR3 is built from 15 residues. The V end lost 0 bases, the J end lost 1 base, and 10 bases lay between the germline ends.

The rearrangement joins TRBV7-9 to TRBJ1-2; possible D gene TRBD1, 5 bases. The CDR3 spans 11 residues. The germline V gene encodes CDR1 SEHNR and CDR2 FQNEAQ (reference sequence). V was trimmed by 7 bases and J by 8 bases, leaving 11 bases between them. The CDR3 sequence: CASTQGKGYTF. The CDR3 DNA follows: TGTGCCAGCACCCAGGGAAAGGGCTACACCTTC.

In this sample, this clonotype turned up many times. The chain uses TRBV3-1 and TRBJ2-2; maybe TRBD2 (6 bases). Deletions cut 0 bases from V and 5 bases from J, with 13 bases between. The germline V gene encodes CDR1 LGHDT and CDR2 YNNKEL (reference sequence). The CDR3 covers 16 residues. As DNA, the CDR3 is TGTGCCAGCAGCCAAGATCGGATGGAGGGGACCGGGGAGCTGTTTTTT. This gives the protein CASSQDRMEGTGELFF. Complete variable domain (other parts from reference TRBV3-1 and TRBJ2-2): DTAVSQTPKYLVTQMGNDKSIKCEQNLGHDTMYWYKQDSKKFLKIMFSYNNKELIINETVPNRFSPKSPDKAHLNLHINSLELGDSAVYFCASSQDRMEGTGELFFGEGSRLTVL.

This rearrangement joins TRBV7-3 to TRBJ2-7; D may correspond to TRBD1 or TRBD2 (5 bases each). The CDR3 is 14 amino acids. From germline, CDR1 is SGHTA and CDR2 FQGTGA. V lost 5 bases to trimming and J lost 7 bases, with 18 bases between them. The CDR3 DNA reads TGTGCCAGCAGCGAGGCCGGGACCCTACGGGAGCAGTACTTC. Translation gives CASSEAGTLREQYF.

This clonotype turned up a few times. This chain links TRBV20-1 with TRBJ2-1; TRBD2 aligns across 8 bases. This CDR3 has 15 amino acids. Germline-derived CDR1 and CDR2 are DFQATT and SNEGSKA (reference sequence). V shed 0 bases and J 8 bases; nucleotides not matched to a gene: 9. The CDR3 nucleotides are TGCAGTGCTAGAGATGGGGGGACTAGTCCACATGAGCAGTTCTTC. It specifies CSARDGGTSPHEQFF.

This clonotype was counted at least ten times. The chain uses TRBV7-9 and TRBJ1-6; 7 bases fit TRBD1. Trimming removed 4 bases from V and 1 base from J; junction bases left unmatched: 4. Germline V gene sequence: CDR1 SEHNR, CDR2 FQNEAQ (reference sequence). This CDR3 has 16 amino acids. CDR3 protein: CASSSTGQSYNSPLHF. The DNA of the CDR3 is TGTGCCAGCAGCTCGACAGGGCAGTCCTATAATTCACCCCTCCACTTT.

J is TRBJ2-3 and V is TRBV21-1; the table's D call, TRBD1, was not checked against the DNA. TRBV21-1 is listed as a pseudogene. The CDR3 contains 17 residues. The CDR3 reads CASSKGRKGVVTDTQYF. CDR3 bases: TGTGCCAGCAGCAAAGGGAGGAAGGGGGTTGTAACAGATACGCAGTATTTT.

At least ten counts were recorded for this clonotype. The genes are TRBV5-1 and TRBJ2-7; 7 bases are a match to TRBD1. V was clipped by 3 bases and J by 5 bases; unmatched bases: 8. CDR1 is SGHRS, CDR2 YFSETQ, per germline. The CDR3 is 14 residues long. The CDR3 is CASSWRTGEDEQYF. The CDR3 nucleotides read TGCGCCAGCAGCTGGAGGACAGGTGAAGACGAGCAGTACTTC.

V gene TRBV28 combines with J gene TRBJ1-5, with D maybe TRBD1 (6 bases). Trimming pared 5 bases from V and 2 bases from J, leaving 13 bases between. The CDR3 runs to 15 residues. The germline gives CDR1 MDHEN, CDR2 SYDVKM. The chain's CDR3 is CASSLQGPGNQPQHF. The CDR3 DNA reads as TGTGCCAGCAGTCTACAGGGACCGGGCAATCAGCCCCAGCATTTT.